This TCR beta chain was captured in a study of blood T cell repertoires in COVID-19. For the study at large: Sites in the United States, Italy and Spain provided acute and convalescent COVID-19 samples. Sample material is recorded as cDNA or gDNA derived from T cells, B-cell-depleted T cells, or PBMCs.

As originally analysed: Nucleated cell number was recorded as an estimate derived from reference gene primer amplification. Using immunoSEQ multiplex PCR, the repertoire was profiled, and TCRdb retains in-frame clones only, with some absent. That table furnishes V, J and clone size, whereas the DNA furnished D and trimming. The sample has around 40,000 clones, about nine tenths seen once. Sequenced: peripheral blood. The clonotype comes from a man aged 50 to 59 with active COVID-19.

Here the CDR3 reads CASSEGTNEKLFF. In DNA form, the CDR3 reads TGTGCCAGCTCAGAGGGAACTAATGAAAAACTGTTTTTT. The V and J genes are TRBV27 and TRBJ1-4; D gene uncertain. The germline CDR1 and CDR2 sequences are MNHEY and SMNVEV (reference sequence). Trimming left V 8 bases short and J 1 base short, with 8 bases between. This CDR3 is 13 amino acids long.